This T cell receptor beta chain originates from a study of blood T cells in healthy people across ages. Whole-study results and caveats: Estimates of diversity drawn from one million T cells were considered underestimates.

Next came a second PCR, run for about 6 to 11 cycles, which used a sample-barcoded 5' primer along with a J-beta primer mix. TCRdb reprocessed the 5' RACE reads with MiXCR, giving one entry per CDR3 protein. The sample lists about 1.5 million distinct CDR3 sequences; 40% to 45% were seen once. This CDR3 contains 13 residues. The germline CDR1 and CDR2 sequences are SQVTM and ANQGSEA. V lost 7 bases, J lost 6 bases, and 8 bases stayed unmatched. Isolated PBMCs totaled at least 6.5 million in each sample. About this clonotype itself: The antigen is unknown.

The J gene is TRBJ1-1, the V gene TRBV29-1, with TRBD1 identical over 10 bases. The receptor was derived from a woman between 18 and 30 years old in good health. The source material was blood. CDR3 residues: CSAHRDRGSEAFF. The CDR3 DNA follows: TGCAGCGCCCACCGGGACAGGGGATCTGAAGCTTTCTTT.